This entry features one TCR beta chain sequence. Antigen unknown. This sample is drawn from a study of shared clonotypes between healthy human individuals. As for the study in general: The cohort had two women and a few men, ages 18 to 49.

Investigators spread the genomic DNA of each subset evenly over several immunoSEQ plates. The method was immunoSEQ multiplex PCR; TCRdb's version includes in-frame clones alone and lacks a portion of them. The table includes over 400,000 clones, roughly 95% detected once. General study results and limits: Of the naive CD4 clonotypes, around 5% were shared across a handful of donors.

The specimen was naive CD4+ T cells sorted from blood. Subset of the sample: CD45RA+ positively selected. The clonotype comes from a woman in her 30s in good health.

CDR3 sequence reads: CASSSGGGVYEQYF. DNA for the CDR3: TGTGCCAGCAGTTCGGGGGGAGGTGTCTACGAGCAGTACTTC. This sequence joins TRBV28 and TRBJ2-5; TRBD2 matches 7 bases. The J call may be faulty, since TRBJ2-7 better matches the DNA end. CDR1 is MDHEN, CDR2 SYDVKM, per germline. The CDR3 has 14 residues.